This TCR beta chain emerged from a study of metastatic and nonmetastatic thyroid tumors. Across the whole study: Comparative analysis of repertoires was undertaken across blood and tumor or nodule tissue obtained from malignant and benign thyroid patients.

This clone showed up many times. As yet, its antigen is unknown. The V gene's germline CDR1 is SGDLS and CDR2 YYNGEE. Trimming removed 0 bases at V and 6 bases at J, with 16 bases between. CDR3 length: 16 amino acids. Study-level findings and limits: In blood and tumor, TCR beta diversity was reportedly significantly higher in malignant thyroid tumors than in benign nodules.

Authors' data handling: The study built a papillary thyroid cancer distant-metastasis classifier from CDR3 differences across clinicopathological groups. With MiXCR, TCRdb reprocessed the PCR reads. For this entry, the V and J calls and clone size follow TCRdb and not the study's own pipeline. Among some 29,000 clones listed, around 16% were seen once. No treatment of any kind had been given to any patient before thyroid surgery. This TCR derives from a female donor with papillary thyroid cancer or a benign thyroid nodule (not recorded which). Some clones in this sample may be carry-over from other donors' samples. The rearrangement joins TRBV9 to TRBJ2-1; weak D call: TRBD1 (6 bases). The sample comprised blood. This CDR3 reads CASSVAYGKGGNEQFF. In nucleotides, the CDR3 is TGTGCCAGCAGCGTAGCATACGGGAAAGGGGGCAATGAGCAGTTCTTC.